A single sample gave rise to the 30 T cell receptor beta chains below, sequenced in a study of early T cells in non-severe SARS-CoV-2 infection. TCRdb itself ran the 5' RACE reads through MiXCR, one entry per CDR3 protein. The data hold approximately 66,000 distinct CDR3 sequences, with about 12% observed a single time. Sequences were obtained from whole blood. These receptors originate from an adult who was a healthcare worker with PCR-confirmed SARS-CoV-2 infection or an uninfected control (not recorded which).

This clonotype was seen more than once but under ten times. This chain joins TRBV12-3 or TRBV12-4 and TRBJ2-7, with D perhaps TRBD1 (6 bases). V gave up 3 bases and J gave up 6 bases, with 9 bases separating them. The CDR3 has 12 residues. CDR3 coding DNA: TGTGCCAGCAGTTTTTCAGGGGCCGAGCAGTACTTC. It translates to CASSFSGAEQYF.

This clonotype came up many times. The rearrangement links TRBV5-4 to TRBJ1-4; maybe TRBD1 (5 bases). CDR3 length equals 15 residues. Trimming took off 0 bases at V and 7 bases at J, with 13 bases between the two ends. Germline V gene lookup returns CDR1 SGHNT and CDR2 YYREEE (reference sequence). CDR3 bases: TGTGCCAGCAGCTTGGCCGGGGGGGAAGGTGAAAAACTGTTTTTT. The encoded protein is CASSLAGGEGEKLFF.

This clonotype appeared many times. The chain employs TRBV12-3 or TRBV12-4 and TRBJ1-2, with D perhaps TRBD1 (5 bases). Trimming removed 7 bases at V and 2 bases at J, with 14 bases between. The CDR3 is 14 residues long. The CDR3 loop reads CASTHSKGNYGYTF. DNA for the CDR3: TGTGCCAGCACCCATTCAAAGGGGAACTATGGCTACACCTTC.

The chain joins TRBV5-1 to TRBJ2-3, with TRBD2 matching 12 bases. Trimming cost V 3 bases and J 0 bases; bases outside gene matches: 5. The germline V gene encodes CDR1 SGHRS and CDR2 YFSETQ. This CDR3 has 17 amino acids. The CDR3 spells CASSSGLAGTSTDTQYF. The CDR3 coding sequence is TGCGCCAGCAGCTCCGGACTAGCGGGGACTAGCACAGATACGCAGTATTTT.

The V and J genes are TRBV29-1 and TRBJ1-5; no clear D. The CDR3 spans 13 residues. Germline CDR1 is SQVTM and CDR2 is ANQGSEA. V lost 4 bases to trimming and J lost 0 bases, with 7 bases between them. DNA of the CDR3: TGCAGCGTTGCGGACGTTAGCAATCAGCCCCAGCATTTT. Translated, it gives CSVADVSNQPQHF.

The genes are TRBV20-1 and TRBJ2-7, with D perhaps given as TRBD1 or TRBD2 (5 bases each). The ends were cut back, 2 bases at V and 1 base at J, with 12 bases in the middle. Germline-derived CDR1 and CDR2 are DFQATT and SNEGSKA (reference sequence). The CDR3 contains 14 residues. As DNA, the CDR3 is TGCAGTGCTAGATCTTTCGGGGCTTCCTACGAGCAGTACTTC. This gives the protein CSARSFGASYEQYF.

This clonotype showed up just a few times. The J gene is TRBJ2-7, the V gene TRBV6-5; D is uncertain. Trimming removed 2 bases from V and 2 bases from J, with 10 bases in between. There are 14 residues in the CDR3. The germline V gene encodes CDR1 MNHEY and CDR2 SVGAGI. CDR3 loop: CASSYGVGAYEQYF. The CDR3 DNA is TGTGCCAGCAGTTACGGGGTAGGAGCCTACGAGCAGTACTTC.

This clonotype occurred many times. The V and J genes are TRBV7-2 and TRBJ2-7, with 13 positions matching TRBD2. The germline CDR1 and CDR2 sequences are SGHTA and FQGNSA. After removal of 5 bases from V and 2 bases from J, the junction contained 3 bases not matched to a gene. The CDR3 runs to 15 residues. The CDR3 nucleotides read TGTGCCAGCAGCCCCACTAGCGGGGGGGCCTACGAGCAGTACTTC. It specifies CASSPTSGGAYEQYF.

CDR3: CASSIRDTGELFF. The CDR3 bases are TGTGCCAGCAGTATTAGGGACACCGGGGAGCTGTTTTTT. The J gene is TRBJ2-2, the V gene TRBV11-3, with D hard to call. Germline V gives CDR1 SGHNT, CDR2 YENEEA. This CDR3 has 13 residues. Trimming left V 6 bases short and J 3 bases short, with 8 bases between.

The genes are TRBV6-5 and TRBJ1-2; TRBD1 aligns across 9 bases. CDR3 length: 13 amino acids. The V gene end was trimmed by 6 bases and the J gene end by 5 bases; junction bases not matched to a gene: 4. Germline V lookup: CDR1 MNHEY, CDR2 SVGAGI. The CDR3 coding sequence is TGTGCCAGCAGCCGGGACAGGGTTTATGGCTACACCTTC. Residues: CASSRDRVYGYTF.

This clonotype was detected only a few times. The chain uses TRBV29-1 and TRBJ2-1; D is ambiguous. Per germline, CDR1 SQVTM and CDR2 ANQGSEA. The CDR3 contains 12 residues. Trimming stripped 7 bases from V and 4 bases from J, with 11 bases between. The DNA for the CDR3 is TGCAGCGAACGGAACAGTTACAATGAGCAGTTCTTC. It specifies CSERNSYNEQFF.

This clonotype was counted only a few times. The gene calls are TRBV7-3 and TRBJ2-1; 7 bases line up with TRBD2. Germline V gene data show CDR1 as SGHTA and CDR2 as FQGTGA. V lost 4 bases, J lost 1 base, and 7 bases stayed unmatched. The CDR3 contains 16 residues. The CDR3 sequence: CASSYQGGRSYNEQFF. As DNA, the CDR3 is TGTGCCAGCAGCTACCAGGGAGGGAGGTCCTACAATGAGCAGTTCTTC.

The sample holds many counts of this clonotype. The CDR3 DNA sequence: TGTGCCAGCGGCCATATGCAGCCCCAGCATTTT. This sequence encodes CASGHMQPQHF. The chain links TRBV6-6 to TRBJ1-5; D uncertain. Germline assignment: CDR1 MNHNY and CDR2 SVGAGI (reference sequence). The CDR3 loop spans 11 amino acids. V lost 8 bases and J 7 bases, leaving 9 bases between the germline ends.

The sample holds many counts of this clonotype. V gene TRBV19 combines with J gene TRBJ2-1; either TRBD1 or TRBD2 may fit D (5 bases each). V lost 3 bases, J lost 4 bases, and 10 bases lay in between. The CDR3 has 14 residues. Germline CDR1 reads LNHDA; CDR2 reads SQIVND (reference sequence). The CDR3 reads CASSMAGAYNEQFF. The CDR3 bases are TGTGCCAGTAGTATGGCCGGGGCATACAATGAGCAGTTCTTC.

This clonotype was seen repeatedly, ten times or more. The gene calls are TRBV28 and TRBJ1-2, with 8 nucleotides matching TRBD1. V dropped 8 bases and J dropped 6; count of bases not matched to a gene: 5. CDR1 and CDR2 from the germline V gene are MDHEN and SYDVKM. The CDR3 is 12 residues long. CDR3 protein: CASLTGDHGYTF. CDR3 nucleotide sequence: TGTGCCAGCCTGACAGGGGATCATGGCTACACCTTC.

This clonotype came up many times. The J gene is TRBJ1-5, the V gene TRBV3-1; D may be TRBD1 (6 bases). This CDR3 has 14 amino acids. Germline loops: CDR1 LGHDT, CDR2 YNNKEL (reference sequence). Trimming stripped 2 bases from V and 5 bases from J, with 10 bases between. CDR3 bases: TGTGCCAGCAGCCAAACCGGGGGGCATCAGCCCCAGCATTTT. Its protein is CASSQTGGHQPQHF.

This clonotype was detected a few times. This chain's CDR3 is CATSRDYTDYGYTF. The CDR3 DNA reads TGTGCCACCAGCAGAGATTACACCGACTATGGCTACACCTTC. This rearrangement joins TRBV15 to TRBJ1-2; unclear D gene. CDR3 length: 14 amino acids. The V gene lost 0 bases and the J gene lost 3 bases, with 8 bases spanning the gap. Per the germline V gene, CDR1 is LNHNV and CDR2 is YYDKDF (reference sequence).

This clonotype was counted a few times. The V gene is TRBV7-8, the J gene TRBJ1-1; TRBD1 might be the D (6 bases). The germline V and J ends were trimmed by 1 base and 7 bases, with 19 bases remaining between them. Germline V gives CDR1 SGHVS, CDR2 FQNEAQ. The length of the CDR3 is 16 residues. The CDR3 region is CASSLVTGLGTIEAFF. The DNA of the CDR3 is TGTGCCAGCAGCTTAGTAACAGGGCTGGGCACCATTGAAGCTTTCTTT.

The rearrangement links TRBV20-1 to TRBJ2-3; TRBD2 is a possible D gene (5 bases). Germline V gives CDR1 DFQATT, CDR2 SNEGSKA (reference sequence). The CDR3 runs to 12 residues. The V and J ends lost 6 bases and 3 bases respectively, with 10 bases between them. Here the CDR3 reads CSATPGTDTQYF. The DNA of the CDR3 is TGCAGTGCCACCCCGGGGACAGATACGCAGTATTTT.

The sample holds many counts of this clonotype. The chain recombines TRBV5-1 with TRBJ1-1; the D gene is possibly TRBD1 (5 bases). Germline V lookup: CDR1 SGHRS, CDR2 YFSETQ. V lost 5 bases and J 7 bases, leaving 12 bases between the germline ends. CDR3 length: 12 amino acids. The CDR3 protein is CASSRDAFEAFF. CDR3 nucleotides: TGCGCCAGCAGTCGGGACGCCTTTGAAGCTTTCTTT.

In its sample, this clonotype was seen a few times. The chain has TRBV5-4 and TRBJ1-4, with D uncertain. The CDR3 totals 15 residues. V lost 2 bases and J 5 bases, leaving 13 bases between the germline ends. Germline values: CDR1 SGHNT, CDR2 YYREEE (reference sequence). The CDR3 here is CASSLTSTENEKLFF. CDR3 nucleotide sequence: TGTGCCAGCAGCTTAACTTCGACGGAGAATGAAAAACTGTTTTTT.

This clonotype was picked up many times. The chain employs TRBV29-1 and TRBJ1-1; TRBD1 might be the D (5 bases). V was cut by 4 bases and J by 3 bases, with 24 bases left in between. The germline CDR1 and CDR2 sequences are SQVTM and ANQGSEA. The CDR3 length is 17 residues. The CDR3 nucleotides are TGCAGCGTTGCCCGGGGCATCTCAGAGGGGATTCACACTGAAGCTTTCTTT. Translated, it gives CSVARGISEGIHTEAFF.

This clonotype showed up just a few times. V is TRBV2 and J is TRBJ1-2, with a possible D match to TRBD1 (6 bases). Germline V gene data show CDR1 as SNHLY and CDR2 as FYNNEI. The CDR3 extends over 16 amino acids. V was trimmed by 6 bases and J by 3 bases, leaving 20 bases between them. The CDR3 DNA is TGTGCCAGCAGAGTCCAACAGGGATCGGGTGACTATGGCTACACCTTC. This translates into CASRVQQGSGDYGYTF.

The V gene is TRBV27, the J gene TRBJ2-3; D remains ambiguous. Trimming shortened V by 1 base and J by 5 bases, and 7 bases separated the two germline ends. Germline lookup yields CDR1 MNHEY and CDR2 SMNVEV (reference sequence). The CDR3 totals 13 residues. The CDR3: CASSLWAKDTQYF. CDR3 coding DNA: TGTGCCAGCAGTTTATGGGCGAAAGATACGCAGTATTTT.

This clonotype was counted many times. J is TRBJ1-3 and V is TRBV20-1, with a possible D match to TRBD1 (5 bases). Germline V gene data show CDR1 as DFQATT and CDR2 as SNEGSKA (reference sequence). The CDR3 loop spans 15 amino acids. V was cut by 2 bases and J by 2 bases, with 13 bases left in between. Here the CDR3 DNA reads TGCAGTGCTAGAATTAGGGGTTCGGCTGGAAACACCATATATTTT. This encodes CSARIRGSAGNTIYF.

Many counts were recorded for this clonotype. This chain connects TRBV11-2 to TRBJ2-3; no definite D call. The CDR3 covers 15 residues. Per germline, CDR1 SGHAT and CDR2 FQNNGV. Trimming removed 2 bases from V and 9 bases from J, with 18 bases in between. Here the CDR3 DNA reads TGTGCCAGCAGCTTAACGGCAACCTCCTTGAACACGCAGTATTTT. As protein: CASSLTATSLNTQYF.

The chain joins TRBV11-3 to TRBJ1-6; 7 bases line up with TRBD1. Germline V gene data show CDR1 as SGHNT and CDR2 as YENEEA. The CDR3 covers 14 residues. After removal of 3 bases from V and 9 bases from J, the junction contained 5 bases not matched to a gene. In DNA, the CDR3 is TGTGCCAGCAGCTTGCTCACAGGGGTTTCACCCCTCCACTTT. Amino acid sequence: CASSLLTGVSPLHF.

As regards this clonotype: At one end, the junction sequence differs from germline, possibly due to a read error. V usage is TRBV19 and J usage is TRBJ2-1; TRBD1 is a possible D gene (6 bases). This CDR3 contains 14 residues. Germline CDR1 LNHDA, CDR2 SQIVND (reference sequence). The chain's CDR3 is CAGSMGPWGHEQFF. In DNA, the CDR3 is TGTGCCGGTAGTATGGGGCCCTGGGGGCATGAGCAGTTCTTC.

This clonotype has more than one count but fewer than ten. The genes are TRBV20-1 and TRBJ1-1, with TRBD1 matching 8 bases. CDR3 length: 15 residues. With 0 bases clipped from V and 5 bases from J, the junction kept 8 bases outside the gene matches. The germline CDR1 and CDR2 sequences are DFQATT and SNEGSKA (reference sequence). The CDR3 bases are TGCAGTGCTAGAGATCGCGGACAGGGAGGTACTGAAGCTTTCTTT. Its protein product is CSARDRGQGGTEAFF.

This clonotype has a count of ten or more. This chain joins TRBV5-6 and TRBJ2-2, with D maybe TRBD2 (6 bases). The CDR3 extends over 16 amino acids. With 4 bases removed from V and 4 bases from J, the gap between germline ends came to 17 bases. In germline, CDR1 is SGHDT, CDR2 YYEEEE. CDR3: CASSPEPGAPTGELFF. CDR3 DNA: TGTGCCAGCAGCCCGGAACCGGGAGCCCCCACCGGGGAGCTGTTTTTT.